The T cell receptor (beta chain) under discussion was sequenced for a study of OX40 agonist ivuxolimab in advanced cancers. The overall study: Ivuxolimab, which patients received intravenously every 2 weeks, was dosed at 0.01 to 10 mg/kg.

V was pared by 4 bases and J by 6 bases, with 11 bases of the junction left unmatched. Germline V gene sequence: CDR1 MNHEY, CDR2 SMNVEV (reference sequence). This CDR3 comprises 17 residues. Study-wide results and limits: The average count of expanded clones was higher among CD8+ T cells than among CD4+. Antigen specificity remained undetermined for the expanded peripheral T cells. CD4+ and CD8+ blood T cells expanded clonally by week 6 at 0.1 to 3.0 mg/kg.

A note on this clone: Its specificity is not known.

Here immunoSEQ multiplex PCR was the method, and the copy in TCRdb shows in-frame clones only, minus some. This sample has 55,000 to 85,000 clones; about nine tenths occur once, and the top ten carry just over 0.3%. This sample comprised CD4+ or CD8+ T cells sorted from blood, obtained in a trial of the OX40 agonist ivuxolimab. This chain joins TRBV27 and TRBJ2-2; 10 bases are a match to TRBD2. The TCR was taken from an adult with an advanced solid tumor such as melanoma, head and neck, liver or kidney cancer. Here the CDR3 reads CASSYLSGRTLSGELFF. In nucleotides, the CDR3 is TGTGCCAGCAGTTACCTTAGCGGGAGGACTTTGTCCGGGGAGCTGTTTTTT.